The source of this T cell receptor (beta chain) is a study of blood T cell repertoires in COVID-19. About the research overall: The origin of the acute and convalescent COVID-19 samples was the United States, Italy and Spain. Sources were T cells, B-cell-depleted T cells, or PBMCs; the material itself was cDNA or gDNA.

Per germline, CDR1 SGHTA and CDR2 FQGTGA. J gave up 0 bases and V 5 bases, and 6 bases lay outside the gene matches. The CDR3 is made up of 15 amino acids. This clone came up a few times. Authors' processing steps: Amplification of reference gene primers provided the estimated nucleated cell counts. The assay was immunoSEQ multiplex PCR, and TCRdb's table has in-frame clones only and misses some. V, J and clone size reflect that table, while D and trimming were determined from the DNA. This sample has some 230,000 clones, with about 86% found just once. The V call is TRBV7-3, the J call TRBJ1-1, with 7 bases lining up with TRBD1. This sequence originates from a woman in her 30s who had recovered from COVID-19. Input material: peripheral blood. The CDR3 coding sequence is TGTGCCAGCAGCCCCGAACAGGGGATGAACACTGAAGCTTTCTTT. Protein sequence: CASSPEQGMNTEAFF.